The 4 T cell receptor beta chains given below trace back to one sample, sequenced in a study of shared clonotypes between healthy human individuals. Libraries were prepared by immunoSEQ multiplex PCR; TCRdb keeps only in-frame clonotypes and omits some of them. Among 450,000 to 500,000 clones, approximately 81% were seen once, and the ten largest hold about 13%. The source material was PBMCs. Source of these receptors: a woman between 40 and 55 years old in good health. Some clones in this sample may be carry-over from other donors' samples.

CDR3 residues: CSGEGRAGGNNEQFF. The DNA for the CDR3 is TGCAGCGGGGAAGGGCGAGCGGGAGGTAATAATGAGCAGTTCTTC. The rearrangement joins TRBV29-1 to TRBJ2-1, with 9 bases that match TRBD2. This CDR3 has 15 residues. The J segment lost 7 bases and the V segment lost 7 bases, leaving 14 bases of the junction unmatched. Germline CDR1 is SQVTM and CDR2 is ANQGSEA.

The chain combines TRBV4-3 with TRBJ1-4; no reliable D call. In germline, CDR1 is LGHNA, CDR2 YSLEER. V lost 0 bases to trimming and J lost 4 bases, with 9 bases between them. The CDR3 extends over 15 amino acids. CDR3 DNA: TGCGCCAGCAGCCAAGACTGGCACTATAATGAAAAACTGTTTTTT. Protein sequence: CASSQDWHYNEKLFF.

The CDR3 DNA sequence: TGTGCCAGTAGTATGGTGGGCGAGACCCAGTACTTC. It translates to CASSMVGETQYF. This rearrangement joins TRBV19 to TRBJ2-5; D is undetermined. Germline loops: CDR1 LNHDA, CDR2 SQIVND (reference sequence). V was shortened by 3 bases and J by 5 bases, with 7 bases between the two germline ends. The CDR3 length is 12 residues.

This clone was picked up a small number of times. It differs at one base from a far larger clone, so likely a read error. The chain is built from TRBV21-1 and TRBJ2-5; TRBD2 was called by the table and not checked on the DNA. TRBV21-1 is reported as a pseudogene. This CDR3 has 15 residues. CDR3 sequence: CARWDRGAGGETQYF. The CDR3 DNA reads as TGTGCCAGGTGGGACAGGGGGGCGGGAGGGGAGACCCAGTACTTC.